Presented here are 14 T cell receptor beta chains from one specimen sequenced in a study of T-cell memory formation after mild COVID-19. TCRdb used MiXCR to reprocess the 5' RACE reads, holding one entry per CDR3 protein. The sample records approximately 240,000 distinct CDR3 sequences, around 15% being singletons. The sample consisted of PBMCs or a T cell subset sorted from them (not recorded which). The source is a man between 18 and 29 years old who had mild COVID-19 (a few samples of this study predate the infection). Cell type and time point are not known.

The chain recombines TRBV6-6 with TRBJ2-7; D is possibly TRBD1 (5 bases). This CDR3 has 16 residues. Trimming left V 0 bases short and J 1 base short, with 13 bases between. Germline V gene data show CDR1 as MNHNY and CDR2 as SVGAGI (reference sequence). This chain's CDR3 is CASSYSSTGPSYEQYF. CDR3 sequence (DNA): TGTGCCAGCAGTTACTCGAGCACAGGCCCTTCCTACGAGCAGTACTTC.

Only a few counts were recorded for this clonotype. The chain carries TRBV6-1 and TRBJ2-1; 7 bases are a match to TRBD2. V gave up 3 bases and J gave up 6 bases; unmatched junction bases: 5. Germline CDR1 and CDR2: MNHNS and SASEGT. The CDR3 totals 14 residues. The CDR3 region has the DNA TGTGCCAGCAGTGAGGGGACTATCGTCAATGAGCAGTTCTTC. As protein: CASSEGTIVNEQFF.

The sample holds a few counts of this clonotype. The chain combines TRBV28 with TRBJ2-3; D may be TRBD1 (5 bases). Germline V gene lookup returns CDR1 MDHEN and CDR2 SYDVKM. This CDR3 has 18 residues. V lost 5 bases and J 1 base, leaving 22 bases between the germline ends. DNA of the CDR3: TGTGCCAGCAGTCCCAAATCGGTCAGGGTCCGCGGCACAGATACGCAGTATTTT. The encoded protein is CASSPKSVRVRGTDTQYF.

In its sample, this clonotype was seen many times. The V call is TRBV5-1, the J call TRBJ1-1; D is unclear. Germline V gene sequence: CDR1 SGHRS, CDR2 YFSETQ. CDR3 length: 12 amino acids. The V and J ends lost 2 bases and 2 bases respectively, with 4 bases between them. Here the CDR3 reads CASSLQNTEAFF. The CDR3 DNA reads as TGCGCCAGCAGCTTACAAAACACTGAAGCTTTCTTT.

In its sample, this clonotype was seen a few times. This sequence joins TRBV18 and TRBJ1-1; D not certain. The V gene's germline CDR1 is KGHSH and CDR2 LQKENI. CDR3 length: 14 residues. Trimming removed 3 bases at V and 4 bases at J, with 12 bases between. The CDR3 DNA reads TGTGCCAGCTCACCCTCGTCAGCGGGCACTGAAGCTTTCTTT. Its translation is CASSPSSAGTEAFF.

The chain uses TRBV20-1 and TRBJ1-1, with TRBD1 as a possible D gene (6 bases). CDR1 and CDR2 from the germline V gene are DFQATT and SNEGSKA (reference sequence). This CDR3 has 13 amino acids. Trimming stripped 3 bases from V and 1 base from J, with 9 bases between. CDR3 nucleotide sequence: TGCAGTGCTAGCCCGGACAGGAACACTGAAGCTTTCTTT. Its protein is CSASPDRNTEAFF.

This clonotype occurred a few times. V gene TRBV5-6 combines with J gene TRBJ1-6; the D is unclear. The CDR3 has 14 residues. The germline V and J ends were trimmed by 7 bases and 9 bases, with 17 bases remaining between them. Germline V gene data show CDR1 as SGHDT and CDR2 as YYEEEE. DNA for the CDR3: TGTGCCAGCGGAAACAACGATTGGGGTTCACCCCTCCACTTT. Amino acid sequence: CASGNNDWGSPLHF.

In this sample, this clonotype turned up many times. This chain links TRBV11-2 with TRBJ1-2; no firm D call. Trimming pared 0 bases from V and 3 bases from J, leaving 8 bases between. Germline V gives CDR1 SGHAT, CDR2 FQNNGV. This CDR3 region has 14 residues. The CDR3 coding sequence is TGTGCCAGCAGCTTAGATTCAGCCTACTATGGCTACACCTTC. As protein: CASSLDSAYYGYTF.

As DNA, the CDR3 is TGTGCCAGCAGTGAGGGGCTGAATAACTTCGTTTACGAGCAGTACGTC. It is translated as CASSEGLNNFVYEQYV. The chain couples TRBV2 to TRBJ2-7; a possible D gene is TRBD1 (5 bases). Trimming pared 3 bases from V and 4 bases from J, leaving 19 bases between. Germline CDR1 and CDR2: SNHLY and FYNNEI. The length of the CDR3 is 16 residues.

This clonotype was seen ten or more times. The V gene is TRBV14, the J gene TRBJ2-3; 10 bases fit TRBD1. The V gene's germline CDR1 is SGHDN and CDR2 FVKESK. The CDR3 runs to 18 residues. J lost 4 bases, V lost 1 base, and 11 bases had no gene match. CDR3 in amino acids: CASSQVGLRDRGADTQYF. CDR3 bases: TGTGCCAGCAGCCAAGTTGGCCTCCGGGACAGGGGCGCAGATACGCAGTATTTT.

The rearrangement uses TRBV5-1 and TRBJ2-7, with TRBD1 matching over 9 bases. Germline V lookup: CDR1 SGHRS, CDR2 YFSETQ. The CDR3 has 14 amino acids. V shed 4 bases and J 7 bases; nucleotides not matched to a gene: 9. CDR3 bases: TGCGCCAGCAGCCAAGACAGGGGGTCTCGGGAGCAGTACGTC. This encodes CASSQDRGSREQYV.

The chain couples TRBV5-8 to TRBJ2-3; D gene ambiguous. This CDR3 comprises 11 residues. V lost 7 bases and J 4 bases, leaving 7 bases between the germline ends. Germline lookup yields CDR1 SGHTS and CDR2 YDEGEE. The CDR3 is CASHGPDTQYF. The CDR3, as DNA: TGTGCCAGCCACGGGCCAGATACGCAGTATTTT.

This sequence joins TRBV5-1 and TRBJ1-1; D remains ambiguous. The CDR3 runs to 11 residues. Deletions cut 4 bases from V and 4 bases from J, with 5 bases between. Per germline, CDR1 SGHRS and CDR2 YFSETQ. CDR3 sequence (DNA): TGCGCCAGCAGCGGTTCCACTGAAGCTTTCTTT. Its translation: CASSGSTEAFF.

This clonotype was observed a handful of times. This rearrangement joins TRBV7-2 to TRBJ2-7; the match to TRBD2 covers 8 bases. This CDR3 has 15 amino acids. The germline V gene encodes CDR1 SGHTA and CDR2 FQGNSA. V gave up 3 bases and J gave up 2 bases; unmatched junction bases: 6. The CDR3 nucleotides read TGTGCCAGCAGCTTGAGACGGGGGGGCCCCTACGAGCAGTACTTC. Translated, it gives CASSLRRGGPYEQYF. The entire variable domain, with the rest obtained from reference TRBV7-2 and TRBJ2-7, is as follows: GAGVSQSPSNKVTEKGKDVELRCDPISGHTALYWYRQSLGQGLEFLIYFQGNSAPDKSGLPSDRFSAERTGGSVSTLTIQRTQQEDSAVYLCASSLRRGGPYEQYFGPGTRLTVT.